What follows describes a single TCR beta chain. The sample has other DNA sequences that encode this CDR3 too. The data were obtained in a study of shared clonotypes between healthy human individuals. About the research overall: Each donor had three CD4 naive, three CD4 memory, two CD8 naive and one CD8 memory plate.

CDR1 and CDR2 from the germline V gene are SNHLY and FYNNEI. Trimming shortened V by 4 bases and J by 4 bases, and 11 bases separated the two germline ends. This CDR3 is 14 amino acids long. The method was immunoSEQ multiplex PCR; TCRdb's version includes in-frame clones alone and lacks a portion of them. The data show roughly 760,000 clones, about 74% seen once. The sample taken for sequencing was memory CD4+ T cells sorted from blood. Documented subset: CD45RA-negative fraction. This chain links TRBV2 with TRBJ1-5; tentatively, D is TRBD1 (6 bases). The sequence came from a young woman in good health. Written as DNA, the CDR3 is TGTGCCAGCAGTGGTGGGGACACAAATCAGCCCCAGCATTTT. Amino acid sequence: CASSGGDTNQPQHF.